This is a list of T cell receptor beta chains from one sample in a study of OX40 agonist ivuxolimab in advanced cancers. Sequenced by immunoSEQ multiplex PCR; TCRdb stores in-frame clones only, minus some. The sample gives under 50,000 clones, roughly 88% of which show up once; 3.4% is in the top ten. The sample consisted of CD4+ or CD8+ T cells sorted from blood, taken in a trial of the OX40 agonist ivuxolimab. The source is an adult with an advanced solid tumor such as melanoma, head and neck, liver or kidney cancer. The CDR3 runs from the conserved cysteine through the conserved F or W. D genes are given only for firm matches. Size is omitted from some rows. Given values are once, few, many or a class for expanded clones.

d_call	v_call	j_call	clone_size	cdr3_aa	cdr3_nt
-	TRBV11-2	TRBJ2-1	-	CASSPTTGFGNEQFF	TGTGCCAGCAGCCCGACCACAGGGTTTGGCAATGAGCAGTTCTTC
TRBD1	TRBV19	TRBJ2-1	-	CASTRDRRTTLYNEQFF	TGTGCTAGTACCCGGGACAGAAGGACGACTTTATACAATGAGCAGTTCTTC
-	TRBV27	TRBJ2-2	-	CASSLQVMNTGELFF	TGTGCCAGCAGTTTACAGGTTATGAACACCGGGGAGCTGTTTTTT
-	TRBV19	TRBJ1-4	-	CASKPERSDEKLFF	TGTGCCAGTAAGCCGGAGAGATCCGATGAAAAACTGTTTTTT
TRBD2	TRBV5-8	TRBJ2-5	-	CASSHGLAGTETQYF	TGTGCCAGCAGCCACGGACTAGCGGGAACGGAGACCCAGTACTTC
-	TRBV19	TRBJ1-5	-	CASTPLGQGINQPQHF	TGTGCCAGTACTCCACTGGGACAAGGAATAAATCAGCCCCAGCATTTT
-	TRBV7-6	TRBJ1-4	-	CASSWGAGEKLFF	TGTGCCAGCAGCTGGGGGGCGGGGGAAAAACTGTTTTTT
TRBD1	TRBV4-3	TRBJ1-2	-	CASSQEWTGYGYTF	TGCGCCAGCAGCCAAGAGTGGACAGGTTATGGCTACACCTTC
-	TRBV5-5	TRBJ2-1	-	CASSFVAGYGVGEQFF	TGTGCCAGCAGCTTCGTGGCCGGGTACGGTGTCGGCGAGCAGTTCTTC
-	TRBV4-2	TRBJ2-1	-	CASSQGAVTSYNEQFF	TGTGCCAGCAGCCAAGGCGCGGTTACCTCCTACAATGAGCAGTTCTTC
-	TRBV12-5	TRBJ2-1	-	CASGSITGHWDGEQFF	TGTGCTAGTGGTTCGATAACAGGACACTGGGATGGTGAGCAGTTCTTC
TRBD1	TRBV6-5	TRBJ1-5	-	CASSYSRTGNQPQHF	TGTGCCAGCAGTTACTCAAGGACAGGGAATCAGCCCCAGCATTTT
TRBD1	TRBV29-1	TRBJ2-2	-	CSAPGTGNHGELFF	TGCAGCGCTCCCGGGACAGGGAACCACGGGGAGCTGTTTTTT
-	TRBV28	TRBJ1-2	-	CASSPGGGLGNYGYTF	TGTGCCAGCAGCCCCGGGGGGGGGCTTGGGAACTATGGCTACACCTTC
-	TRBV27	TRBJ1-1	-	CASSSPVGRGNTEAFF	TGTGCCAGCAGTTCGCCCGTCGGTCGGGGGAACACTGAAGCTTTCTTT
-	TRBV9	TRBJ2-1	-	CASSVGGGRGYNEQFF	TGTGCCAGCAGCGTAGGAGGGGGACGGGGGTACAATGAGCAGTTCTTC
-	TRBV7-5	TRBJ2-3	-	CARKGLAGDLGDTQYF	TGTGCCAGAAAGGGACTAGCGGGAGACTTGGGAGATACGCAGTATTTT
-	TRBV2	TRBJ2-3	-	CASTQGARFTDTQYF	TGTGCCAGCACCCAAGGGGCACGGTTCACAGATACGCAGTATTTT
-	TRBV6-1	TRBJ2-7	-	CASSDGRDEVPYEQYF	TGTGCCAGCAGTGACGGCCGGGACGAAGTGCCCTACGAGCAGTACTTC
-	TRBV28	TRBJ2-7	-	CASSTGSNEQYF	TGTGCCAGCAGTACCGGCAGTAACGAGCAGTACTTC
TRBD2	TRBV29-1	TRBJ2-2	-	CSVEGSSGGYTGELFF	TGCAGCGTTGAAGGCTCTAGCGGGGGATACACCGGGGAGCTGTTTTTT
TRBD1	TRBV5-4	TRBJ1-2	-	CASSLSSGQGYGYTF	TGTGCCAGCAGCTTGTCATCGGGACAGGGGTATGGCTACACCTTC
-	TRBV4-1	TRBJ1-2	-	CASSQGAGTPLLGYTF	TGCGCCAGCAGCCAAGGCGCCGGGACACCCTTACTCGGCTACACCTTC
TRBD1	TRBV10-3	TRBJ2-2	-	CAAHDRVAGELFF	TGTGCCGCGCATGACAGGGTGGCCGGGGAGCTGTTTTTT
-	TRBV7-2	TRBJ2-7	once	CASSFNGLRMDEQYF	TGTGCCAGCAGCTTTAATGGACTTAGAATGGACGAGCAGTACTTC
TRBD2	TRBV5-4	TRBJ2-5	-	CASSLGGTSGGAWETQYF	TGTGCCAGCAGCTTGGGAGGGACTAGCGGGGGGGCATGGGAGACCCAGTACTTC
TRBD1	TRBV30	TRBJ1-3	-	CAWTLQGASSGNTIYF	TGTGCCTGGACCCTACAGGGGGCTTCCTCTGGAAACACCATATATTTT
-	TRBV7-2	TRBJ1-3	-	CASSFLPYRRASGNTIYF	TGTGCCAGCAGCTTCCTACCGTACCGGCGAGCTTCTGGAAACACCATATATTTT
-	TRBV30	TRBJ1-1	few	CAWSAGGTSTEAFF	TGTGCCTGGAGTGCGGGGGGGACGTCAACTGAAGCTTTCTTT